This T cell receptor (beta chain) was captured by sequencing in a study of CD8 T cells in ankylosing spondylitis. Study-wide findings and caveats: Disease-linked clones reportedly showed significant enrichment in matched ankylosing spondylitis synovial fluid. Clones that were linked to disease were CD8+ and were relatively rare in peripheral blood. Characteristic of ankylosing spondylitis blood, it appeared, was a TCR beta motif comprising eight highly homologous variants.

The sample holds many counts of this clonotype. The target antigen is unknown. From germline, CDR1 is SGHRS and CDR2 YFSETQ. The CDR3 has 15 amino acids. Trimming left V 1 base short and J 1 base short, with 9 bases between. Construction of TCR beta libraries was performed using quantitative 5'-RACE with molecular barcodes. A single record per CDR3 protein comes from TCRdb applying MiXCR to the 5' RACE reads. The table includes 450,000 to 550,000 distinct CDR3 sequences, about 5% detected once. This chain joins TRBV5-1 and TRBJ1-5; D is unresolved. The clonotype was recovered from a male donor with ankylosing spondylitis. Sequencing was done on a sample of blood, either unsorted or a sorted T cell fraction (not recorded which). This CDR3 is CASSLWGASNQPQHF. CDR3 DNA: TGCGCCAGCAGCTTGTGGGGTGCGAGCAATCAGCCCCAGCATTTT.